This TCR beta chain was sequenced for a study of regulatory T cells in long-lasting Graves disease. In the study overall: Antithyroid drugs had been taken under 3 months by newly diagnosed Graves' patients. General study findings and limits: New patients shared roughly 1,000 public clonotypes, and persistent patients shared more, with fewer than 3,500. Persistent disease was associated with favored TRBV28 usage and with favored use of TRBJ1-2 and TRBJ2-5.

Time point of the sample: newly diagnosed GD, antithyroid drugs for less than 3 months. After RNA was extracted from PBMCs, the TCR library was made from it. CDR3 length: 16 residues. With V trimmed by 9 bases and J by 0 bases, 9 bases remained unmatched. The germline V gene has CDR1 KGHDR and CDR2 SFDVKD. With iRepertoire HTBI primers and Arm-PCR of CDR3 regions, TCR beta libraries were built. Via MiXCR, TCRdb re-called the multiplex PCR reads, giving one row per CDR3 protein. This sample yields around 400,000 distinct CDR3 sequences, of which less than 20% are seen a single time; approximately 21% belongs to the top ten. This clonotype was seen a handful of times. The antigen is unknown.

The source material was peripheral blood mononuclear cells (PBMCs), sampled at new diagnosis, from a patient treated with antithyroid drugs. The clonotype was recovered from a female donor with Graves disease. The gene calls are TRBV24-1 and TRBJ2-1; 8 bases align to TRBD2. CDR3 residues: CATGGTGGSSYNEQFF. The CDR3 DNA follows: TGTGCCACCGGGGGCACGGGAGGGAGCTCCTACAATGAGCAGTTCTTC.